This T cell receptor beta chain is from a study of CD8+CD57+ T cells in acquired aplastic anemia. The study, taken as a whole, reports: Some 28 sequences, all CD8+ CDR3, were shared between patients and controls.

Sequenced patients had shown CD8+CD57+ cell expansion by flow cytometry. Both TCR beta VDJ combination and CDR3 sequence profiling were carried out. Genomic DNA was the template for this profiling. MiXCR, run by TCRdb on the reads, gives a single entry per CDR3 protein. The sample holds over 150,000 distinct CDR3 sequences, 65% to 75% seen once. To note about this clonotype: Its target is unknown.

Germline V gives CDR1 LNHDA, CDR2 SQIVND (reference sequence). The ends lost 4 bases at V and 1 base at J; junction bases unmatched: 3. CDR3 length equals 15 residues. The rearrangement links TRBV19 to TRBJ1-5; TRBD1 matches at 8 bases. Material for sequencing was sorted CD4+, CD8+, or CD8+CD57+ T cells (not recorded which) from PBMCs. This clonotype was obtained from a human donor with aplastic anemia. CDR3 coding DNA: TGTGCCAGTAGTACGACAGGGGCCAGCAATCAGCCCCAGCATTTT. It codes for CASSTTGASNQPQHF. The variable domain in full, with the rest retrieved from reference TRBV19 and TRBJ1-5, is DGGITQSPKYLFRKEGQNVTLSCEQNLNHDAMYWYRQDPGQGLRLIYYSQIVNDFQKGDIAEGYSVSREKKESFPLTVTSAQKNPTAFYLCASSTTGASNQPQHFGDGTRLSIL.